This TCR beta chain stems from a study of identical twins listed by TCRdb under 2016. Describing the broader study: The study deep-sequenced TCR alpha and beta repertoires from monozygotic twins, unrelated adults of various ages and cord blood to test whether fetal clonotypes persist. To rule out contamination, replicate twin experiments were performed at different times with different library preparation protocols. What the study reported, not specific to this receptor: Excess twin sharing in beta out-of-frame sequences was weaker because fewer shared sequences lowered the signal-to-noise ratio. Invariant T cells such as MAIT and iNKT could partly confound zero-insertion analyses, though diverse VJ usage argued against this for most clonotypes. Out-of-frame TCR alpha sequences shared between twins showed an excess of low generation-probability sequences compared with coincidental sharing between unrelated individuals. Out-of-frame TCR alpha sharing in monozygotic twins was systematically underestimated by recombination models, whereas sharing between unrelated individuals was in agreement with the recombination models. Abundant cord blood beta clonotypes had fewer insertions, young adult naive repertoires showed a similar but weaker trend, and memory repertoires showed no such trend. Conclusions relied on cross-sectional statistical analysis, since the same donors could not be followed over many years.

Preparation of the library involved 5' RACE. Sequenced using an Illumina HiSeq 2000. Template switching added a universal primer binding site, and the final cDNA carried a unique molecular identifier that allowed TCR cDNA molecules to be counted accurately. First-strand cDNA for TCR alpha and beta chains was synthesized from specific primers in the conserved constant-segment region. To control for contamination, each cDNA library was double barcoded with a SMART-Mk sample barcode plus Illumina barcodes. TruSeq adapter sequences, together with Illumina sample barcodes, were added in two successive PCR steps. The TCR alpha and beta cDNA libraries were sequenced on the Illumina HiSeq platform using custom primers. The published analysis was carried out like this. MiGEC was used to process raw reads and extract unique molecular identifiers, and MiXCR was used to find CDR3 positions. For each individual, recombination models were inferred using an EM algorithm with the repgenHMM and IGoR tools. The analysis of shared clonotypes was done with the tcR package in R, with sharing normalized by the product of cloneset sizes. To study raw recombination free of thymic and clonal selection effects, out-of-frame nonproductive sequences were analyzed. TCRdb cleaned the public reads at Q25 with fastp, built clones with MiXCR and kept in-frame beta chains. Each CDR3 protein appears once, grouped with its most common genes and DNA. The V and J calls follow TCRdb's processing rather than the paper's. The sample table contains about 160,000 distinct CDR3 sequences; only one count was recorded for roughly 3.2% of them. The ten biggest clones cover around 8% of the sample.

Notes on this clonotype: Which antigen it targets is not known. No base quality values were provided; no much bigger clone lies one nucleotide off.

The CDR3 starts with the cysteine, ends with the phenylalanine, and has 14 residues. The CDR3 DNA has 42 bases and is translated from base 1. Clipping removes 6 bases from V and 5 bases from J, with 8 as the unmatched junction base count. CDR1 and CDR2 are read off the germline V gene as SGHTA and FQGNSA. Only healthy Caucasian donors were included. Miltenyi CD45RO+ enrichment and human naive T-cell isolation kits were used to isolate memory (CD45RO+) and naive T cells from PBMC. The chain uses TRBV7-2 and TRBJ2-5, with 8 junctional bases fitting TRBD1. The sequenced sample was memory T cells sorted from blood. The sample's cell subset or site label, decoded: CD45RO+ enriched T cells. The origin of this receptor is a man between 18 and 29 years old in good health. The DNA is TGTGCCAGCAGAGTACCAGGGGGCGGCGAGACCCAGTACTTC. It specifies CASRVPGGGETQYF.